The 11 T cell receptor beta chains reported below all come from one sample, sequenced in a study of blood T cell repertoires in COVID-19. Assay used: immunoSEQ multiplex PCR; TCRdb lists only in-frame clones, some missing. The sample shows hundreds of thousands of clones, about 90% of them seen only once. The sequencing sample was made of peripheral blood. The receptors originated from a woman in her 70s with COVID-19, enrolled during active disease.

The V call is TRBV6-5, the J call TRBJ1-5, with D possibly matching TRBD1 (5 bases). V lost 6 bases, J lost 0 bases, and 6 bases lay in between. Germline V gene sequence: CDR1 MNHEY, CDR2 SVGAGI. The CDR3 is made up of 13 amino acids. The CDR3 region has the DNA TGTGCCAGCAGGGACAATAGCAATCAGCCCCAGCATTTT. Protein sequence: CASRDNSNQPQHF.

J is TRBJ1-5 and V is TRBV28; tentatively, D is TRBD1 (6 bases). The CDR3 is made up of 13 amino acids. In germline, CDR1 is MDHEN, CDR2 SYDVKM. Trimming removed 7 bases at V and 11 bases at J, with 18 bases between. CDR3 sequence reads: CASMGQGLPTQHF. In nucleotides, the CDR3 is TGTGCCAGCATGGGACAAGGCCTCCCGACCCAGCATTTT.

Here the CDR3 reads CASSPNSDSNYGYTF. In DNA form, the CDR3 reads TGTGCCAGCTCACCTAACTCAGACTCTAACTATGGCTACACCTTC. The chain links TRBV18 to TRBJ1-2, with D uncertain. The germline V gene has CDR1 KGHSH and CDR2 LQKENI. The V and J ends lost 3 bases and 0 bases respectively, with 11 bases between them. The CDR3 has 15 amino acids.

The chain links TRBV3-1 (or the pseudogene TRBV3-2) to TRBJ2-1, with TRBD2 matching 11 bases. This CDR3 spans 15 amino acids. V shed 0 bases and J 6 bases; nucleotides not matched to a gene: 1. CDR1 is LGHDT and CDR2 is YNNKEL in the germline V gene (reference sequence). CDR3 DNA: TGTGCCAGCAGCCAAGAGGGGACTAGCGGCAATGAGCAGTTCTTC. Translating gives CASSQEGTSGNEQFF.

This chain links TRBV6-5 with TRBJ1-1; 11 bases are a match to TRBD1. This CDR3 is built from 15 residues. V was pared by 5 bases and J by 5 bases, with 7 bases of the junction left unmatched. Per the germline V gene, CDR1 is MNHEY and CDR2 is SVGAGI. CDR3 amino acids: CASSPRGQGATEAFF. In DNA form, the CDR3 reads TGTGCCAGCAGTCCACGAGGACAGGGGGCTACTGAAGCTTTCTTT.

V and J are TRBV19 and TRBJ1-6; D call uncertain. The CDR3 consists of 16 residues. The V gene's germline CDR1 is LNHDA and CDR2 SQIVND (reference sequence). With 7 bases removed from V and 4 bases from J, the gap between germline ends came to 17 bases. Here the CDR3 DNA reads TGTGCCAGTACCACCACTGGAGTTTTATATAATTCACCCCTCCACTTT. Protein sequence: CASTTTGVLYNSPLHF.

The chain links TRBV7-9 to TRBJ2-5; D might be TRBD2 (7 bases). Trimming took off 5 bases at V and 4 bases at J, with 17 bases between the two ends. Germline values: CDR1 SEHNR, CDR2 FQNEAQ (reference sequence). The CDR3 covers 15 residues. CDR3 loop: CASSPEGGGAETQYF. As DNA, the CDR3 is TGTGCCAGCAGCCCCGAGGGTGGGGGGGCAGAGACCCAGTACTTC.

This clone came up a few times. The chain combines TRBV10-1 with TRBJ2-2; D call uncertain. The CDR3 has 14 residues. Deletions cut 0 bases from V and 6 bases from J, with 8 bases between. The germline CDR1 and CDR2 sequences are WNHNN and SYGVQD (reference sequence). CDR3 in amino acids: CASSESRGPGELFF. CDR3 bases: TGCGCCAGCAGTGAGTCCCGTGGGCCCGGGGAGCTGTTTTTT.

The chain joins TRBV7-2 to TRBJ1-5; weak D call: TRBD1 (6 bases). Trimming cost V 8 bases and J 5 bases, with 10 bases left between them. The CDR3 length is 12 residues. Germline CDR1 and CDR2: SGHTA and FQGNSA. DNA of the CDR3: TGTGCCAGCGGGGGGGGCGATCAGCCCCAGCATTTT. Translating it yields CASGGGDQPQHF.

CDR3 region: CASSSNNQPQHF. For the CDR3, the DNA is TGTGCCAGTAGTAGTAATAATCAGCCCCAGCATTTT. The chain links TRBV19 to TRBJ1-5; D gene unclear. Germline CDR1 reads LNHDA; CDR2 reads SQIVND (reference sequence). V lost 4 bases to trimming and J lost 4 bases, with 5 bases between them. CDR3 length equals 12 residues. Full variable domain (missing parts from reference TRBV19 and TRBJ1-5): DGGITQSPKYLFRKEGQNVTLSCEQNLNHDAMYWYRQDPGQGLRLIYYSQIVNDFQKGDIAEGYSVSREKKESFPLTVTSAQKNPTAFYLCASSSNNQPQHFGDGTRLSIL.

The chain links TRBV7-2 to TRBJ1-2, with 11 bases aligning to TRBD1. This CDR3 region has 14 residues. V gave up 4 bases and J gave up 5 bases; unmatched junction bases: 3. Germline CDR1 SGHTA, CDR2 FQGNSA. CDR3 DNA sequence: TGTGCCAGCAGCTCAGGGACAGGGGGGTATGGCTACACCTTC. Its protein product is CASSSGTGGYGYTF. Full variable domain (remainder filled in from reference TRBV7-2 and TRBJ1-2): GAGVSQSPSNKVTEKGKDVELRCDPISGHTALYWYRQSLGQGLEFLIYFQGNSAPDKSGLPSDRFSAERTGGSVSTLTIQRTQQEDSAVYLCASSSGTGGYGYTFGSGTRLTVV.